This T cell receptor beta chain was identified in a study of shared clonotypes between healthy human individuals. Method: immunoSEQ multiplex PCR; TCRdb's copy keeps in-frame clones and lacks some. The sample includes around 600,000 clones, 95% of them seen just once. Selected positively for CCR7 and CD45RO-negative, naive CD8 cells excluded terminally differentiated effector memory CD45RA+ cells. This clone was seen just once. The CDR3 consists of 12 residues. Trimming removed 2 bases from V and 4 bases from J, with 7 bases in between. The germline gives CDR1 SGHNT, CDR2 YYREEE (reference sequence). The source material was naive CD8+ T cells sorted from blood. The rearrangement joins TRBV5-4 to TRBJ2-7, with D possibly matching TRBD1 (6 bases). The source is a woman in her 30s in good health. The CDR3 is CASSLQGYEQYF. The CDR3 bases are TGTGCCAGCAGCTTACAGGGTTACGAGCAGTACTTC.